This TCR beta chain stems from a study of beta chain features in type 1 diabetes (dated by TCRdb to 2017 to 2018). Looking at the study overall: No differences in mean age, gender distribution, total cell number or subset yield were found between patients and healthy donors. Across all samples, about 110 million sorted cells were examined, and cell number per subset correlated strongly with RNA yield. In the study, TCRB repertoires of sorted circulating CD4+ T cell subsets from recently diagnosed type 1 diabetes patients were compared with those of matched healthy donors. Regulatory and stem cell-like memory subsets were obtained from only 8 patients and roughly 8 healthy donors, while naive and central memory subsets were obtained from all 30 or so donors. General study outcomes and caveats: A moderate but significant shortening of TCRB CDR3 length was observed in type 1 diabetes patients in all four CD4+ subsets. Because small numbers of individuals were included in the HLA sub-analyses, any influence of HLA type on TCRB rearrangement was left unresolved. At VDJ recombination sites, type 1 diabetes patients had fewer insertions and more deleted nucleotides, which implies abnormalities in thymic rearrangement. PCR might favor shorter templates, but patient and control samples were amplified and corrected together, so any skew would affect both groups equally. Naive, central memory and regulatory TCRB repertoires appeared more similar among patients than among healthy donors. Because cDNA rather than genomic DNA was sequenced, highly expressing activated cells could have been over-represented, although no difference in activation and CD3 levels was found between groups.

The germline V gene specifies ENHRY as CDR1 and SYGVKD as CDR2. The CDR3 measures 13 amino acids from cysteine to phenylalanine. Only the CDR3 DNA stays, 39 bases, in frame from base 1. Trimming costs V 11 bases and J 5 bases, and their ends lie 18 bases apart. The entire isolated RNA was reverse transcribed using the High Capacity cDNA Reverse Transcription Kit, and thus expressed TCRB transcripts were sequenced. Naive, central memory and regulatory T cell samples underwent deep immunoSEQ sequencing, averaging approximately 3.5 million total reads per sample. After sorted cells were lysed in RLT buffer, RNA was extracted with DNase-treated RNeasy Micro or Mini kits, with the choice depending on cell number. To prevent cross-contamination, every cell subset was processed on its own, while patient and healthy donor samples were processed together. TCRB sequences were amplified from cDNA with the immunoSEQ multiplex PCR, producing 87-bp fragments spanning the CDR3 region. Amplicons were sequenced on the Illumina HiSeq platform. The authors' analysis ran thus. PCR bias was corrected computationally using synthetic template baselines, and reads within Hamming distance 2 were collapsed, with unmergeable singletons discarded. By aligning reads against IMGT, V, D and J genes, CDR3 length, and insertions or deletions at six rearrangement sites were assigned. Within each subset, clonotype counts were normalized to sorted cell number, after which true diversity and Gini coefficients were computed with the tcR R package. The overlap coefficient, calculated on TCRB nucleotide sequences, was used to measure repertoire sharing. Out-of-frame TCRB sequences from naive cells were analyzed as a proxy for the pre-selection repertoire. Drawn from immuneACCESS, this table holds only the in-frame rearrangements with V and J called that TCRdb kept. Clones are partly lost; checked studies trace under half to an unresolved V gene and leave the rest unexplained. V, J and clone size were drawn from that table, and D and trimming were deduced from the DNA. Present in this sample are about 700,000 clones, 13% of which were seen just once. The top ten constitute 0.022% of the sample.

Each donor gave one peripheral blood draw, averaging approximately 0.12 L, which was collected into heparinised tubes. Using a panel that included CD45RO, CCR7, CD25, CD127, CD95 and CD27, naive, central memory, regulatory and stem cell-like memory CD4+ T cells were sorted on a BD FACSAria II. Every sorted population had a purity above 98%. Right away, PBMCs were isolated by Lymphoprep density gradient centrifugation and were stained directly, with no culture step. So that batch effects would be minimized, each experiment stained and sorted samples in pairs, pairing one healthy donor with one patient. This clone was seen more than once but under ten times. Its target antigen remains unknown. Base qualities are not at hand, and no much larger clone is one base apart.

The TCR comes from a man aged 18 to 30 with type 1 diabetes. The rearrangement joined TRBV10-3 to TRBJ2-5, with a tentative D call of TRBD1 or TRBD2, each matching 6 bases. The sequenced sample consisted of naive CD4+ T cells from blood. The cell subset or site label here, explained by the study, means: true naive CD4+ T cells. The CDR3 region: CAAGRGVGETQYF. The DNA sequence is given as TGTGCCGCAGGAAGGGGGGTCGGGGAGACCCAGTACTTC.